Below are 28 T cell receptor beta chains sequenced from a single sample in a study of T cell repertoires in cytomegalovirus infection. TCRdb reanalysed the reads using MiXCR and keeps one entry per CDR3 protein. The data show roughly 250,000 distinct CDR3 sequences, with 9% to 15% seen just once and 1.6% held by the top ten. The sample comprised PBMCs. These TCRs come from a human donor in good health (CMV status not recorded). Some clones in this sample may be carry-over from other donors' samples.

V usage is TRBV20-1 and J usage is TRBJ2-7; a possible D gene is TRBD1 (5 bases). V dropped 1 base and J dropped 5 bases, with 18 bases sitting between them. Germline CDR1 and CDR2: DFQATT and SNEGSKA (reference sequence). This CDR3 is built from 15 residues. CDR3: CSARGGAAYGHEQYF. The CDR3 DNA reads as TGCAGTGCTAGAGGGGGCGCCGCGTACGGACACGAGCAGTACTTC.

In its sample, this clonotype was seen many times. The gene calls are TRBV7-9 and TRBJ2-7; 7 bases match TRBD1. The CDR3 spans 14 residues. CDR1 is SEHNR and CDR2 is FQNEAQ in the germline V gene (reference sequence). The trim removed 4 bases at V and 5 bases at J, leaving 8 bases unmatched. CDR3 region: CASSSTGRSNEQYF. CDR3 nucleotides: TGTGCCAGCAGCTCGACAGGGAGATCCAACGAGCAGTACTTC.

This clonotype was seen a few times. The chain couples TRBV6-5 to TRBJ2-5; TRBD1 aligns across 9 bases. The germline V gene has CDR1 MNHEY and CDR2 SVGAGI. This CDR3 region has 13 residues. The DNA of the CDR3 is TGTGCAACGGGACAGGGAAGAAGGGAGACCCAGTACTTC. It codes for CATGQGRRETQYF.

CDR3 sequence reads: CSVEAAGRDNEQFF. The CDR3 DNA sequence: TGCAGCGTTGAAGCGGCAGGGCGGGACAATGAGCAGTTCTTC. J is TRBJ2-1 and V is TRBV29-1; the D call may be TRBD1 or TRBD2 (5 bases each). The germline V gene encodes CDR1 SQVTM and CDR2 ANQGSEA. V lost 1 base and J 5 bases, leaving 12 bases between the germline ends. The CDR3 spans 14 residues.

This clonotype was seen repeatedly, ten times or more. V is TRBV7-2 and J is TRBJ2-3, with D possibly matching TRBD2 (6 bases). Germline values: CDR1 SGHTA, CDR2 FQGNSA. V lost 1 base, J lost 2 bases, and 13 bases lay in between. CDR3 length: 16 residues. CDR3 DNA: TGTGCCAGCAGCTTAGATAGTAGCGGCCACACAGATACGCAGTATTTT. As protein: CASSLDSSGHTDTQYF.

V is TRBV7-4 and J is TRBJ1-4, with unresolved D. Trimming stripped 5 bases from V and 8 bases from J, with 6 bases between. Germline V CDR1 and CDR2: SGHVT, SQSDAQ. The CDR3 covers 11 residues. The CDR3 loop reads CASSVGEKLFF. The CDR3 coding sequence is TGTGCCAGCAGCGTCGGGGAAAAACTGTTTTTT.

This clonotype was detected ten times or more. The chain uses TRBV7-3 and TRBJ1-1; tentative D call: TRBD1 (6 bases). CDR3 length: 13 amino acids. Trimming removed 3 bases at V and 5 bases at J, with 10 bases between. Germline CDR1 SGHTA, CDR2 FQGTGA. The CDR3 loop reads CASSFDRRTEAFF. The CDR3 DNA sequence: TGTGCCAGCAGCTTTGACAGGCGGACTGAAGCTTTCTTT.

This clonotype appeared a few times. The rearrangement links TRBV5-1 to TRBJ2-7; D tentatively fits TRBD1 or TRBD2 (5 bases each). Germline V lookup: CDR1 SGHRS, CDR2 YFSETQ. The CDR3 totals 12 residues. Trimming cost V 2 bases and J 6 bases, with 9 bases left between them. CDR3 DNA sequence: TGCGCCAGCAGCTTTCGGGGCGGCGAGCAGTACTTC. It is translated as CASSFRGGEQYF.

This clonotype has a count of ten or more. The chain employs TRBV4-2 and TRBJ2-7; 8 positions agree with TRBD1. The CDR3 has 14 amino acids. Looked up from germline, CDR1 is LGHNA and CDR2 is YNFKEQ. J gave up 6 bases and V 4 bases, and 8 bases lay outside the gene matches. The CDR3 bases are TGTGCCAGCAGCCCAACGGGACAGGCGCTCGAGCAGTACTTC. Residues: CASSPTGQALEQYF.

This sequence joins TRBV5-1 and TRBJ1-1, with TRBD1 identical over 12 bases. The CDR3 is 16 residues long. The V and J ends lost 4 bases and 5 bases, in that order; junction bases with no gene match: 9. Germline V gene data show CDR1 as SGHRS and CDR2 as YFSETQ. CDR3 residues: CASSHRDRGPETEAFF. The CDR3 DNA is TGCGCCAGCAGCCACCGGGACAGGGGGCCGGAGACTGAAGCTTTCTTT.

This clonotype was seen at least ten times. This chain links TRBV6-2 or TRBV6-3 with TRBJ2-1, with TRBD2 identical over 11 bases. Germline V gene sequence: CDR1 MNHEY, CDR2 SVGEGT. J gave up 0 bases and V 2 bases, and 21 bases lay outside the gene matches. There are 23 residues in the CDR3. CDR3 loop: CASSYLLEGWVAGGPSSYNEQFF. The CDR3 nucleotides are TGTGCCAGCAGTTACCTTCTAGAAGGGTGGGTAGCGGGAGGGCCGAGCTCCTACAATGAGCAGTTCTTC.

This clonotype appeared many times. The chain employs TRBV28 and TRBJ2-1, with 10 bases lining up with TRBD1. This CDR3 is built from 16 residues. Germline V CDR1 and CDR2: MDHEN, SYDVKM. V was pared by 6 bases and J by 1 base, with 6 bases of the junction left unmatched. Here the CDR3 reads CASSDRGQRSYNEQFF. DNA of the CDR3: TGTGCCAGCAGCGACAGGGGGCAGAGGTCCTACAATGAGCAGTTCTTC.

This chain links TRBV29-1 with TRBJ1-1; 9 nucleotides line up with TRBD1. The CDR3 extends over 12 amino acids. CDR1 and CDR2 (germline): SQVTM, ANQGSEA. Trimming removed 7 bases from V and 4 bases from J; junction bases left unmatched: 4. CDR3 sequence (DNA): TGCAGCGGGGGACAGGGAATCACTGAAGCTTTCTTT. It encodes CSGGQGITEAFF.

The sample holds a few counts of this clonotype. V usage is TRBV6-1 and J usage is TRBJ1-2; 9 bases fit TRBD1. Looked up from germline, CDR1 is MNHNS and CDR2 is SASEGT. This CDR3 has 12 amino acids. The junction had 2 bases not matched to a gene; V was cut back by 5 bases and J by 7 bases. CDR3 nucleotides: TGTGCCAGCAGTTGGGGACAGGGTGGCTACACCTTC. Residues: CASSWGQGGYTF.

Many counts were recorded for this clonotype. The chain is built from TRBV7-2 and TRBJ2-1; unclear D gene. The CDR3 is made up of 13 amino acids. Germline values: CDR1 SGHTA, CDR2 FQGNSA. The V end lost 6 bases, the J end lost 5 bases, and 11 bases lay between the germline ends. CDR3 DNA: TGTGCCAGCAGTCGCACTGGTCACAATGAGCAGTTCTTC. This sequence encodes CASSRTGHNEQFF.

The V call is TRBV10-3, the J call TRBJ1-1; 9 bases line up with TRBD1. This CDR3 is built from 14 residues. Germline V CDR1 and CDR2: ENHRY, SYGVKD. The V segment lost 11 bases and the J segment 5 bases; nucleotides outside the gene matches: 12. The CDR3 bases are TGTGCCTCTTCGAACAGGGGGCTAGAAACTGAAGCTTTCTTT. This codes for CASSNRGLETEAFF.

As to this clonotype: A read error may explain this, as a much larger clone is one base away. This chain uses TRBV5-6 with TRBJ1-1; a weak D match, TRBD1 (6 bases). Trimming shortened V by 2 bases and J by 7 bases, and 12 bases separated the two germline ends. Germline CDR1 reads SGHDT; CDR2 reads YYEEEE. The CDR3 consists of 13 residues. CDR3 sequence reads: CASSLGGAREAFF. The CDR3 region has the DNA TGTGCCAGCAGCTTAGGGGGAGCGCGTGAAGCTTTCTTT.

This clonotype appeared many times. The rearrangement joins TRBV7-2 to TRBJ1-2; 7 bases are a match to TRBD1. Germline loops: CDR1 SGHTA, CDR2 FQGNSA. This CDR3 spans 15 amino acids. Unmatched junction bases numbered 7, after V lost 0 bases and J lost 6 bases. The DNA of the CDR3 is TGTGCCAGCAGCTTAGCAGGGCAGGGGGTACATGGCTACACCTTC. It codes for CASSLAGQGVHGYTF. The full variable domain, with the rest looked up from reference TRBV7-2 and TRBJ1-2, is GAGVSQSPSNKVTEKGKDVELRCDPISGHTALYWYRQSLGQGLEFLIYFQGNSAPDKSGLPSDRFSAERTGGSVSTLTIQRTQQEDSAVYLCASSLAGQGVHGYTFGSGTRLTVV.

The V and J genes are TRBV29-1 and TRBJ2-1; D assignment may be TRBD1 or TRBD2 (5 bases each). Trimming removed 4 bases at V and 2 bases at J, with 12 bases between. This CDR3 is 14 amino acids long. Germline V CDR1 and CDR2: SQVTM, ANQGSEA. The CDR3 bases are TGCAGCGTTGGGGGAGTAGGGGCCTACAATGAGCAGTTCTTC. Translated: CSVGGVGAYNEQFF.

This clonotype was counted at least ten times. This chain joins TRBV6-5 and TRBJ2-7; 7 nucleotides align to TRBD1. Per the germline V gene, CDR1 is MNHEY and CDR2 is SVGAGI. The V gene end was trimmed by 4 bases and the J gene end by 2 bases; junction bases not matched to a gene: 14. CDR3 length: 17 residues. The CDR3 reads CASSSFSRGQSTYEQYF. For the CDR3, the DNA is TGTGCCAGCAGTTCCTTCTCCCGGGGACAGTCAACCTACGAGCAGTACTTC.

Only a few counts were recorded for this clonotype. The V call is TRBV5-1, the J call TRBJ2-1, with 12 bases lining up with TRBD2. The CDR3 runs to 16 residues. J was trimmed by 6 bases and V by 0 bases; bases with no gene match: 4. CDR1 is SGHRS, CDR2 YFSETQ, per germline. This chain's CDR3 is CASSLEASGRANEQFF. CDR3 sequence (DNA): TGCGCCAGCAGCTTGGAGGCTAGCGGGAGGGCCAATGAGCAGTTCTTC. The full variable domain, rest sourced from reference TRBV5-1 and TRBJ2-1, is KAGVTQTPRYLIKTRGQQVTLSCSPISGHRSVSWYQQTPGQGLQFLFEYFSETQRNKGNFPGRFSGRQFSNSRSEMNVSTLELGDSALYLCASSLEASGRANEQFFGPGTRLTVL.

This clonotype showed up just a few times. V gene TRBV4-1 combines with J gene TRBJ2-5; 11 nucleotides align to TRBD2. V shed 3 bases and J 2 bases; nucleotides not matched to a gene: 2. This CDR3 region has 15 residues. Germline V gene lookup returns CDR1 MGHRA and CDR2 YSYEKL. CDR3 amino acids: CASSQGLAEQETQYF. For the CDR3, the DNA is TGCGCCAGCAGCCAGGGACTAGCGGAACAAGAGACCCAGTACTTC.

This clonotype was counted many times. CDR3 loop: CASSRTENYEQYF. The CDR3 nucleotides read TGTGCCAGCAGTCGGACAGAAAACTACGAGCAGTACTTC. The chain combines TRBV28 with TRBJ2-7; a weak D match, TRBD1 (6 bases). Germline V gene lookup returns CDR1 MDHEN and CDR2 SYDVKM. The CDR3 consists of 13 residues. Between the trimmed V and J ends, which lost 5 bases and 3 bases, there was a span of 11 bases. The variable domain in full, completed from reference TRBV28 and TRBJ2-7, reads DVKVTQSSRYLVKRTGEKVFLECVQDMDHENMFWYRQDPGLGLRLIYFSYDVKMKEKGDIPEGYSVSREKKERFSLILESASTNQTSMYLCASSRTENYEQYFGPGTRLTVT.

This clonotype was counted many times. The chain recombines TRBV12-3 or TRBV12-4 with TRBJ2-5, with D maybe TRBD2 (6 bases). The CDR3 consists of 14 residues. Trimming pared 5 bases from V and 5 bases from J, leaving 15 bases between. CDR3 loop: CASSPNRSGETQYF. The CDR3 region has the DNA TGTGCCAGCAGTCCAAACAGGAGCGGGGAGACCCAGTACTTC.

This clonotype was seen a few times. CDR3 protein: CASSLAAGGPKGETQYF. The CDR3 DNA reads as TGTGCCAGCAGCTTAGCAGCGGGAGGGCCTAAGGGGGAGACCCAGTACTTC. The chain is built from TRBV11-2 and TRBJ2-5, with 10 bases matching TRBD2. Germline V gene lookup returns CDR1 SGHAT and CDR2 FQNNGV. This CDR3 has 17 residues. V shed 1 base and J 5 bases; nucleotides not matched to a gene: 10. The variable domain in full, completed from reference TRBV11-2 and TRBJ2-5, reads EAGVAQSPRYKIIEKRQSVAFWCNPISGHATLYWYQQILGQGPKLLIQFQNNGVVDDSQLPKDRFSAERLKGVDSTLKIQPAKLEDSAVYLCASSLAAGGPKGETQYFGPGTRLLVL.

V and J are TRBV7-2 and TRBJ2-7; D gene unclear. Germline V gene data show CDR1 as SGHTA and CDR2 as FQGNSA. The CDR3 is 14 amino acids. V gave up 6 bases and J gave up 1 base, with 13 bases separating them. As DNA, the CDR3 is TGTGCCAGCAGTTCCCAAAGAGAGTCCTACGAGCAGTACTTC. Amino acid sequence: CASSSQRESYEQYF.

This clonotype was counted many times. The J gene is TRBJ2-3, the V gene TRBV5-4; 7 nucleotides agree with TRBD2. Germline values: CDR1 SGHNT, CDR2 YYREEE (reference sequence). The CDR3 loop spans 13 amino acids. After removal of 2 bases from V and 4 bases from J, the junction contained 1 base not matched to a gene. In DNA form, the CDR3 reads TGTGCCAGCAGCTTAGCGGGGCCAGATACGCAGTATTTT. Encoded protein: CASSLAGPDTQYF. Variable domain in full (rest from reference TRBV5-4 and TRBJ2-3): ETGVTQSPTHLIKTRGQQVTLRCSSQSGHNTVSWYQQALGQGPQFIFQYYREEENGRGNFPPRFSGLQFPNYSSELNVNALELDDSALYLCASSLAGPDTQYFGPGTRLTVL.

The chain employs TRBV20-1 and TRBJ2-2; no clear D gene. The length of the CDR3 is 14 residues. Trimming took off 3 bases at V and 3 bases at J, with 11 bases between the two ends. Germline V gene lookup returns CDR1 DFQATT and CDR2 SNEGSKA (reference sequence). The chain's CDR3 is CSARPPTDTGELFF. The CDR3 bases are TGCAGTGCTAGGCCACCGACCGACACCGGGGAGCTGTTTTTT.